Shown below are 30 T cell receptor beta chains from a single sample sequenced in a study of cytomegalovirus exposure and HLA in healthy donors. Use of 60 Vbeta and 13 Jbeta primers characterized the PCR. Sequencing used immunoSEQ multiplex PCR; TCRdb keeps in-frame clones, though not all of them. The repertoire holds about 160,000 clones, with over 70% as singletons. The specimen was PBMCs. The receptors were gathered from a woman in her forties or fifties in good health and CMV-seropositive.

V usage is TRBV2 and J usage is TRBJ2-5; D perhaps matches TRBD1 (6 bases). The DNA end is more similar to TRBJ2-7, so the J call may be wrong. The CDR3 length is 15 residues. CDR1 and CDR2 (germline): SNHLY, FYNNEI. The CDR3: CASSEATPGAYEQYF. The CDR3 coding sequence is TGTGCCAGCAGTGAAGCGACTCCAGGGGCGTACGAGCAGTACTTC.

In this sample, this clone turned up once. The chain links TRBV2 to TRBJ1-2; D might be TRBD1 (6 bases). Germline V lookup: CDR1 SNHLY, CDR2 FYNNEI. The V end lost 7 bases, the J end lost 10 bases, and 19 bases lay between the germline ends. The CDR3 is made up of 13 amino acids. The CDR3 region is CASIQGRTRDYTF. CDR3 bases: TGTGCCAGCATCCAGGGGCGTACCAGAGACTACACCTTC.

The V and J genes are TRBV5-1 and TRBJ1-1; D not certain. The CDR3 is 13 residues long. Germline V lookup: CDR1 SGHRS, CDR2 YFSETQ. V lost 6 bases, J lost 3 bases, and 12 bases lay in between. CDR3 nucleotides: TGCGCCAGCAAAACTGGGCCGGACACTGAAGCTTTCTTT. Translation gives CASKTGPDTEAFF.

In its sample, this clone was seen a few times. The chain links TRBV10-3 to TRBJ2-7; possibly TRBD1 for D (6 bases). CDR3 size: 13 residues. Deletions cut 6 bases from V and 2 bases from J, with 11 bases between. CDR1 and CDR2 from the germline V gene are ENHRY and SYGVKD. Written as DNA, the CDR3 is TGTGCCATCAGCCAGGGGTCCCCCTACGAGCAGTACTTC. As protein: CAISQGSPYEQYF.

The rearrangement joins TRBV5-1 to TRBJ2-5; a possible D gene is TRBD1 (5 bases). From germline, CDR1 is SGHRS and CDR2 YFSETQ. V dropped 8 bases and J dropped 1 base, with 12 bases sitting between them. CDR3 length equals 13 residues. The CDR3 region is CASKDIPQETQYF. Here the CDR3 DNA reads TGCGCCAGTAAGGACATACCCCAAGAGACCCAGTACTTC. The full variable domain, in which reference TRBV5-1 and TRBJ2-5 provide the parts outside the CDR3, is KAGVTQTPRYLIKTRGQQVTLSCSPISGHRSVSWYQQTPGQGLQFLFEYFSETQRNKGNFPGRFSGRQFSNSRSEMNVSTLELGDSALYLCASKDIPQETQYFGPGTRLLVL.

The chain has TRBV6-6 and TRBJ1-3; no definite D call. Germline CDR1 and CDR2: MNHNY and SVGAGI (reference sequence). The CDR3 length is 16 residues. Trimming removed 0 bases at V and 0 bases at J, with 9 bases between. CDR3 in DNA: TGTGCCAGCAGTTACTCGAGGGTTGACTCTGGAAACACCATATATTTT. Translation: CASSYSRVDSGNTIYF.

DNA of the CDR3: TGCGCCAGCAGCCAAGAACTAGCGGGGGGCACAGATACGCAGTATTTT. It encodes CASSQELAGGTDTQYF. The rearrangement uses TRBV4-1 and TRBJ2-3; 11 bases align to TRBD2. Unmatched junction bases numbered 0, after V lost 0 bases and J lost 1 base. The germline V gene has CDR1 MGHRA and CDR2 YSYEKL. The CDR3 covers 16 residues.

The chain recombines TRBV6-1 with TRBJ2-3, with TRBD1 as a possible D gene (5 bases). V lost 2 bases, J lost 9 bases, and 21 bases lay in between. Germline V CDR1 and CDR2: MNHNS, SASEGT. The CDR3 consists of 16 residues. The CDR3 region is CASSETHRQNSKTQYF. In DNA form, the CDR3 reads TGTGCCAGCAGTGAAACCCACAGGCAGAACAGTAAGACGCAGTATTTT.

This clone was detected a few times. The rearrangement links TRBV29-1 to TRBJ2-7; 12 bases are shared with TRBD2. Germline CDR1 and CDR2: SQVTM and ANQGSEA. The CDR3 spans 13 residues. The ends lost 4 bases at V and 5 bases at J; junction bases unmatched: 3. The CDR3 spells CSVASGGADEQYF. The CDR3 DNA is TGCAGCGTTGCTAGCGGGGGGGCAGACGAGCAGTACTTC.

In DNA, the CDR3 is TGTGCAAGTCGCTTGTACAGGGACGTTCCGAACACTGAAGCTTTCTTT. It yields the protein CASRLYRDVPNTEAFF. The rearrangement uses TRBV12-2 and TRBJ1-1; the table's D call of TRBD1 was not tested on the DNA. TRBV12-2 is termed a pseudogene. The CDR3 sequence is 16 residues long.

The chain employs TRBV5-1 and TRBJ1-4; possibly TRBD1 for D (5 bases). The V end lost 1 base, the J end lost 8 bases, and 12 bases lay between the germline ends. The CDR3 runs 14 residues. The germline V gene encodes CDR1 SGHRS and CDR2 YFSETQ. The CDR3 is CASSLSGKNEKLFF. The CDR3, as DNA: TGCGCCAGCAGCTTGTCAGGGAAGAACGAAAAACTGTTTTTT.

V usage is TRBV4-2 and J usage is TRBJ1-2; 9 nucleotides match TRBD1. The CDR3 contains 14 residues. In germline, CDR1 is LGHNA, CDR2 YNFKEQ. The junction had 7 bases not matched to a gene; V was cut back by 3 bases and J by 8 bases. This chain's CDR3 is CASSQITGGAGYTF. The DNA for the CDR3 is TGTGCCAGCAGCCAGATCACAGGGGGCGCGGGCTACACCTTC.

V gene TRBV5-1 combines with J gene TRBJ2-1, with 8 positions matching TRBD2. The CDR3 runs 16 residues. Trimming at V came to 4 bases and at J to 4 bases, leaving 10 bases not matched to a gene. CDR1 and CDR2 from the germline V gene are SGHRS and YFSETQ. The CDR3 region is CASSPSHGGVYNEQFF. CDR3 coding DNA: TGCGCCAGCAGCCCTTCGCACGGGGGGGTATACAATGAGCAGTTCTTC. The full variable domain, rest sourced from reference TRBV5-1 and TRBJ2-1, is KAGVTQTPRYLIKTRGQQVTLSCSPISGHRSVSWYQQTPGQGLQFLFEYFSETQRNKGNFPGRFSGRQFSNSRSEMNVSTLELGDSALYLCASSPSHGGVYNEQFFGPGTRLTVL.

This clone was found a few times. This chain joins TRBV5-5 and TRBJ2-7, with 7 positions matching TRBD2. Germline CDR1 reads SGHKS; CDR2 reads YYEKEE (reference sequence). Trimming removed 0 bases from V and 6 bases from J; junction bases left unmatched: 6. CDR3 length equals 14 residues. CDR3 in amino acids: CASSLDGRPREQYF. The CDR3 DNA reads as TGTGCCAGCAGCTTGGACGGGAGGCCCCGCGAGCAGTACTTC.

This chain joins TRBV5-4 and TRBJ2-1; 10 bases agree with TRBD2. Germline V gene data show CDR1 as SGHNT and CDR2 as YYREEE (reference sequence). This CDR3 comprises 15 residues. Trimming removed 0 bases from V and 9 bases from J; junction bases left unmatched: 6. This CDR3 is CASSLVSGGAGEQFF. Written as DNA, the CDR3 is TGTGCCAGCAGCTTGGTAAGCGGGGGGGCCGGTGAGCAGTTCTTC.

The chain recombines TRBV10-3 with TRBJ2-3; 7 bases map to TRBD1. The germline V gene encodes CDR1 ENHRY and CDR2 SYGVKD. The ends lost 8 bases at V and 0 bases at J; junction bases unmatched: 2. The CDR3 runs to 13 residues. CDR3 coding DNA: TGTGCCATCGGGACAGACAGCACAGATACGCAGTATTTT. Translating it yields CAIGTDSTDTQYF.

The rearrangement joins TRBV9 to TRBJ2-1, with 12 bases identical to TRBD2. This CDR3 has 17 amino acids. CDR1 is SGDLS and CDR2 is YYNGEE in the germline V gene. The ends lost 2 bases at V and 2 bases at J; junction bases unmatched: 5. The CDR3 sequence is CASSVRASGGAYNEQFF. For the CDR3, the DNA is TGTGCCAGCAGCGTCAGAGCTAGCGGGGGGGCCTACAATGAGCAGTTCTTC.

This clone has a handful of counts. This chain joins TRBV9 and TRBJ1-5, with D unclear. There are 13 residues in the CDR3. With 4 bases removed from V and 4 bases from J, the gap between germline ends came to 9 bases. Germline CDR1 and CDR2: SGDLS and YYNGEE. DNA of the CDR3: TGTGCCAGCAGCCCGGGAGGGAATCAGCCCCAGCATTTT. Its translation is CASSPGGNQPQHF.

The chain couples TRBV9 to TRBJ1-3, with 7 nucleotides matching TRBD1. The V and J ends lost 4 bases and 3 bases, in that order; junction bases with no gene match: 10. Germline V gene sequence: CDR1 SGDLS, CDR2 YYNGEE. The CDR3 is 16 residues long. The CDR3 sequence is CASSPKGQPLGNTIYF. DNA of the CDR3: TGTGCCAGCAGCCCTAAGGGACAGCCTCTTGGAAACACCATATATTTT.

This chain joins TRBV7-9 and TRBJ2-1; the match to TRBD2 covers 10 bases. Germline CDR1 SEHNR, CDR2 FQNEAQ (reference sequence). The ends lost 5 bases at V and 1 base at J; junction bases unmatched: 8. The CDR3 consists of 17 residues. CDR3 DNA sequence: TGTGCCAGCAGCCCCGGACTAGCGGCAATATCCTACAATGAGCAGTTCTTC. Translation gives CASSPGLAAISYNEQFF.

The chain combines TRBV2 with TRBJ1-1; a weak D match, TRBD1 (5 bases). Germline V gene data show CDR1 as SNHLY and CDR2 as FYNNEI. The CDR3 length is 13 residues. The V gene lost 7 bases and the J gene lost 3 bases, with 12 bases spanning the gap. The CDR3 here is CASTRLGDTEAFF. The DNA of the CDR3 is TGTGCCAGCACTCGGTTAGGGGACACTGAAGCTTTCTTT.

The chain employs TRBV7-8 and TRBJ2-7; possibly TRBD2 for D (6 bases). Per germline, CDR1 SGHVS and CDR2 FQNEAQ. The CDR3 runs 16 residues. Trimming took 0 bases from V and 3 from J, leaving 15 bases between them. Here the CDR3 reads CASSLAEGTWVYEQYF. CDR3 DNA: TGTGCCAGCAGCTTAGCGGAGGGGACTTGGGTCTACGAGCAGTACTTC.

Concerning this clone: Other nucleotide sequences from this sample produce the same CDR3. V usage is TRBV6-6 and J usage is TRBJ1-2, with a possible D match to TRBD1 (5 bases). The germline CDR1 and CDR2 sequences are MNHNY and SVGAGI (reference sequence). The V gene lost 5 bases and the J gene lost 5 bases, with 18 bases spanning the gap. The CDR3 length is 15 residues. CDR3 DNA sequence: TGTGCCAGCAGTGCGAGCGCGGGGGGAGCATATGGCTACACCTTC. Translating it yields CASSASAGGAYGYTF.

V usage is TRBV7-8 and J usage is TRBJ1-1; maybe TRBD1 (5 bases). Trimming removed 0 bases from V and 4 bases from J, with 9 bases in between. CDR3 length equals 14 residues. Looked up from germline, CDR1 is SGHVS and CDR2 is FQNEAQ. The CDR3 here is CASSLAQGGTEAFF. CDR3 coding DNA: TGTGCCAGCAGCTTAGCGCAGGGAGGCACTGAAGCTTTCTTT.

Details on this clone: This same CDR3 is encoded by further DNA sequences in the sample. The chain uses TRBV29-1 and TRBJ1-1; 7 nucleotides align to TRBD1. CDR1 is SQVTM, CDR2 ANQGSEA, per germline. Trimming removed 6 bases from V and 1 base from J; junction bases left unmatched: 5. This CDR3 region has 13 residues. The CDR3 DNA is TGCAGCGTATCGACAGGGCGGAACACTGAAGCTTTCTTT. It specifies CSVSTGRNTEAFF.

The chain combines TRBV6-1 with TRBJ1-2; no clear D. V lost 7 bases and J lost 4, with 13 bases in between. CDR1 is MNHNS and CDR2 is SASEGT in the germline V gene. The CDR3 is 13 amino acids. Here the CDR3 DNA reads TGTGCCAGCATGTCGGGTATAGGCTATGGCTACACCTTC. Amino acid sequence: CASMSGIGYGYTF.

The table lists this clone with a count of one. The chain is built from TRBV5-1 and TRBJ2-5; D ambiguous. The CDR3 consists of 13 residues. V lost 2 bases and J 5 bases, leaving 10 bases between the germline ends. Germline-derived CDR1 and CDR2 are SGHRS and YFSETQ. Here the CDR3 reads CASSFGQRETQYF. CDR3 DNA sequence: TGCGCCAGCAGCTTTGGTCAGAGGGAGACCCAGTACTTC.

V is TRBV2 and J is TRBJ2-1; D is undetermined. CDR1 and CDR2 (germline): SNHLY, FYNNEI. V lost 7 bases and J 5 bases, leaving 12 bases between the germline ends. The CDR3 loop spans 13 amino acids. The CDR3 is CASMPWAHNEQFF. For the CDR3, the DNA is TGTGCCAGCATGCCCTGGGCCCACAATGAGCAGTTCTTC.

This sequence joins TRBV6-6 and TRBJ1-2; no definite D call. With 0 bases removed from V and 2 bases from J, the gap between germline ends came to 10 bases. Germline V gene lookup returns CDR1 MNHNY and CDR2 SVGAGI (reference sequence). CDR3 length: 15 residues. CDR3 residues: CASSYSTTPNYGYTF. The DNA for the CDR3 is TGTGCCAGCAGTTACTCGACGACACCGAACTATGGCTACACCTTC.

This clone was detected a few times. The J gene is TRBJ2-1, the V gene TRBV7-9; D call uncertain. V lost 10 bases, J lost 4 bases, and 14 bases lay in between. The CDR3 extends over 13 amino acids. The V gene's germline CDR1 is SEHNR and CDR2 FQNEAQ (reference sequence). CDR3: CAILIGDYNEQFF. CDR3 DNA: TGTGCCATCCTAATAGGAGATTACAATGAGCAGTTCTTC. The full variable domain, rest sourced from reference TRBV7-9 and TRBJ2-1, is DTGVSQNPRHKITKRGQNVTFRCDPISEHNRLYWYRQTLGQGPEFLTYFQNEAQLEKSRLLSDRFSAERPKGSFSTLEIQRTEQGDSAMYLCAILIGDYNEQFFGPGTRLTVL.